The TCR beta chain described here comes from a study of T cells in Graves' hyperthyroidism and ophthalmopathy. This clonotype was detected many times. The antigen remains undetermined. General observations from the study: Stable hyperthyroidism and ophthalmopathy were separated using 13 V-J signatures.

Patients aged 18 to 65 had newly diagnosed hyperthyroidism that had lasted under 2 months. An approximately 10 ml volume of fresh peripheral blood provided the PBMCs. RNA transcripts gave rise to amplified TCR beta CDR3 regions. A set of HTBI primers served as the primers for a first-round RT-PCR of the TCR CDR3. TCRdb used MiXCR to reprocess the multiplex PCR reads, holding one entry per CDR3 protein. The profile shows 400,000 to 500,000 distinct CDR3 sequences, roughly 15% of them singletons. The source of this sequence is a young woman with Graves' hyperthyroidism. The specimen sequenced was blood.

The CDR3 nucleotides are TGTGCCACCAGCAGAGATCGTCCCAGCTCCTACGAGCAGTACTTC. As protein: CATSRDRPSSYEQYF. The rearrangement joins TRBV15 to TRBJ2-7; D is undetermined. The germline CDR1 and CDR2 sequences are LNHNV and YYDKDF (reference sequence). V lost 0 bases and J lost 0, with 9 bases in between. This CDR3 comprises 15 residues. The full variable domain, rest sourced from reference TRBV15 and TRBJ2-7, is DAMVIQNPRYQVTQFGKPVTLSCSQTLNHNVMYWYQQKSSQAPKLLFHYYDKDFNNEADTPDNFQSRRPNTSFCFLDIRSPGLGDTAMYLCATSRDRPSSYEQYFGPGTRLTVT.